This TCR beta chain originates from a study of cytomegalovirus exposure and HLA in healthy donors. Study-wide background: The study placed 70% to 85% of its roughly 430 genotyped donors in the Caucasian-associated ancestry cluster. Study-level points and caveats: Per a prior analysis, the majority of TCR beta V segments were productive roughly 87% or roughly 30% of the time.

On this clone: Its target is not known.

CDR1 and CDR2 from the germline V gene are SGHRS and YFSETQ. This CDR3 has 15 amino acids. V trimming: 7 bases; J trimming: 5 bases; junction bases outside the gene matches: 6. With 60 Vbeta and 13 Jbeta primers, the PCR was carried out. Measured with immunoSEQ multiplex PCR; TCRdb has only the in-frame clones, and not every one. The sample has tens of thousands of clones; approximately 80% are singletons. The sequence derives from a woman in her 30s in good health and CMV-seronegative. The material sequenced was PBMCs. The chain recombines TRBV5-1 with TRBJ2-1, with 13 bases that match TRBD2. CDR3 amino acids: CASVRLAGGDNEQFF. Written as DNA, the CDR3 is TGCGCCAGCGTCCGACTAGCGGGAGGAGACAATGAGCAGTTCTTC.